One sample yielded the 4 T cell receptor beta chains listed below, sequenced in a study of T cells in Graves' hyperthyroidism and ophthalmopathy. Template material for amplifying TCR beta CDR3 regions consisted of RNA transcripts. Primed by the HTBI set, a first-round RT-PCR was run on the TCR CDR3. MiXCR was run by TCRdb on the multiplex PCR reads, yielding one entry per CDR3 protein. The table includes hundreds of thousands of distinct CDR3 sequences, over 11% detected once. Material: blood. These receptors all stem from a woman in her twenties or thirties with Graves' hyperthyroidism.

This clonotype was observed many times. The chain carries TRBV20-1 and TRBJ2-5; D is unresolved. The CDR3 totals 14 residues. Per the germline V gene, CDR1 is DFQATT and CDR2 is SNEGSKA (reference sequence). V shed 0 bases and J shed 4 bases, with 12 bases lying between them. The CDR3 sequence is CSARDNLLGETQYF. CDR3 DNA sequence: TGCAGTGCTAGAGATAATCTGCTGGGAGAGACCCAGTACTTC.

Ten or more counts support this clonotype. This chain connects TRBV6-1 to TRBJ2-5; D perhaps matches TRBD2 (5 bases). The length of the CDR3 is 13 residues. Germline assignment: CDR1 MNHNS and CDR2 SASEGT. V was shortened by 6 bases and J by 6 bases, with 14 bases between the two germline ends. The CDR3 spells CASSPGLIQTQYF. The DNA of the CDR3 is TGTGCCAGCAGCCCCGGACTCATCCAGACCCAGTACTTC.

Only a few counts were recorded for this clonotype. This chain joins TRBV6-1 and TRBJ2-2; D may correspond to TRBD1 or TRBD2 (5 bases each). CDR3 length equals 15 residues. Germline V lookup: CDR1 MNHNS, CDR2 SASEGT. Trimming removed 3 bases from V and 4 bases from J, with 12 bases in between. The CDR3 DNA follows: TGTGCCAGCAGTGAGGAAGTGGGGGTCACCGGGGAGCTGTTTTTT. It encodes CASSEEVGVTGELFF.

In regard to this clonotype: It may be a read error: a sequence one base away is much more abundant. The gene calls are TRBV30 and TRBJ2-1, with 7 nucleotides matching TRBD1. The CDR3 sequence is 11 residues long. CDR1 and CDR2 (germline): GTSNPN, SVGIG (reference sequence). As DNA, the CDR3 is TGTACCTGGATACAGGGGAATGAGCAGTTCTTC. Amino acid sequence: CTWIQGNEQFF.